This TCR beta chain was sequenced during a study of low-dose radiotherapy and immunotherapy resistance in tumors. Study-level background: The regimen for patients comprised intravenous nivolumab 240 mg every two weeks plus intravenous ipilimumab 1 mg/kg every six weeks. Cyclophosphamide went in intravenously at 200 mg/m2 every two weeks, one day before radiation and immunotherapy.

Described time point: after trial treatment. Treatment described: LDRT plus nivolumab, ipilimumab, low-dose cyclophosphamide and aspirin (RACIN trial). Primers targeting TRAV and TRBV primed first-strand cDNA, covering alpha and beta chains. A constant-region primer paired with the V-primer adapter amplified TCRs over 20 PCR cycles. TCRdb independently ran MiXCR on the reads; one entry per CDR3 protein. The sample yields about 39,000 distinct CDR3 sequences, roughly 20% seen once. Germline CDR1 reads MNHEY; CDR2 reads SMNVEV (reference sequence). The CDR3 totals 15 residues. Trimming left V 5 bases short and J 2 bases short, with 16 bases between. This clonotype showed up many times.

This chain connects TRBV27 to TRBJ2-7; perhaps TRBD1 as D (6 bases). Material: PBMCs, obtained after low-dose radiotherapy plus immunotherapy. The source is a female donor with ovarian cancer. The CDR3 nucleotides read TGTGCCAGCAGTCTACAGGGTAATCCGGCCTACGAGCAGTACTTC. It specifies CASSLQGNPAYEQYF.